This T cell receptor (beta chain) was identified during a study of blood T cell repertoires in COVID-19. The method was immunoSEQ multiplex PCR; TCRdb's version includes in-frame clones alone and lacks a portion of them. Among 450,000 or so clones listed, around 91% were seen once. Participants' own reports of clinical history determined their cohort assignment. Recovered status in Cohort 3 required two negative PCRs, clearance, or symptom resolution. The TCR originated in a man aged 18 to 35 who had recovered from COVID-19. The source material was PBMCs or T cells enriched from blood (not recorded which).

CDR3 sequence: CSVLQGLNTEAFF. The CDR3 region has the DNA TGCAGCGTTCTACAGGGGTTGAACACTGAAGCTTTCTTT. V usage is TRBV29-1 and J usage is TRBJ1-1; TRBD1 matches 7 bases. V trimming: 5 bases; J trimming: 0 bases; junction bases outside the gene matches: 3. CDR3 length equals 13 residues. Looked up from germline, CDR1 is SQVTM and CDR2 is ANQGSEA. Full variable domain (missing parts from reference TRBV29-1 and TRBJ1-1): SAVISQKPSRDICQRGTSLTIQCQVDSQVTMMFWYRQQPGQSLTLIATANQGSEATYESGFVIDKFPISRPNLTFSTLTVSNMSPEDSSIYLCSVLQGLNTEAFFGQGTRLTVV.